This T cell receptor beta chain originates from a study of beta chain features in type 1 diabetes. cDNA synthesis used the whole RNA isolate, giving expressed TCRB sequences. The protocol was immunoSEQ multiplex PCR, while the TCRdb copy is restricted to in-frame clones and leaves out a portion. In the table there are about 340,000 clones, roughly 13% of which are singletons. With regard to this clone: Its specificity is not known.

Study observations and caveats: TCRB CDR3s from Type 1 diabetes patients were moderately but significantly shorter in all four CD4+ subsets. Patients' naive, central memory and Treg TCRB repertoires seemed closer to one another than those of healthy donors.

The V end lost 2 bases, the J end lost 0 bases, and 11 bases lay between the germline ends. The germline gives CDR1 ENHRY, CDR2 SYGVKD. The CDR3 has 17 residues. The sequence came from a woman aged 18-35 years with type 1 diabetes. What was sequenced was naive CD4+ T cells from blood. The chain carries TRBV10-3 and TRBJ2-6; unclear D gene. The CDR3 bases are TGTGCCATCAGTGAGCCCTTACAGAGCTCTGGGGCCAACGTCCTGACTTTC. Its translation is CAISEPLQSSGANVLTF.